Listed here are 9 T cell receptor beta chains from one sample, sequenced in a study of T cells in Graves' hyperthyroidism and ophthalmopathy. TCR beta CDR3 region amplification was performed from RNA transcripts. TCR CDR3 regions were first amplified by RT-PCR with HTBI primers. TCRdb itself ran the multiplex PCR reads through MiXCR, one entry per CDR3 protein. This sample yields around 350,000 distinct CDR3 sequences, of which about 15% are seen a single time; approximately 30% belongs to the top ten. The specimen was blood. These receptors originate from a young woman with Graves' hyperthyroidism that later progressed to Graves' ophthalmopathy.

Only a few counts were recorded for this clonotype. The chain recombines TRBV4-1 with TRBJ2-1; 7 positions agree with TRBD2. V shed 5 bases, J shed 9 bases, and the junction held 4 bases outside the gene matches. The CDR3 is made up of 12 amino acids. Germline lookup yields CDR1 MGHRA and CDR2 YSYEKL. The CDR3 region has the DNA TGCGCCAGCAGCGGGAGGGCTGGTGAGCAGTTCTTC. It specifies CASSGRAGEQFF.

This clonotype was detected a few times. This chain joins TRBV2 and TRBJ1-4; a possible D gene is TRBD1 (5 bases). This CDR3 is 12 amino acids long. Germline loops: CDR1 SNHLY, CDR2 FYNNEI. V shed 2 bases and J shed 7 bases, with 5 bases lying between them. Here the CDR3 DNA reads TGTGCCAGCAGTGAAACAGGTGAAAAACTGTTTTTT. It translates to CASSETGEKLFF.

This clonotype was counted between two and nine times. At one of its ends the junction is not consistent with the germline gene, which may arise from a read error. The genes are TRBV28 and TRBJ2-7, with D unresolved. CDR1 MDHEN and CDR2 SYDVKM come from the germline V gene. This CDR3 is 12 amino acids long. CDR3 sequence: CASNLSSYEQYF. The DNA for the CDR3 is TGTGCCAGCAATTTAAGCTCCTACGAGCAGTACTTC.

The V gene is TRBV6-1, the J gene TRBJ1-4; TRBD1 matches at 7 bases. The trim removed 6 bases at V and 4 bases at J, leaving 5 bases unmatched. The CDR3 sequence is 14 residues long. The germline V gene encodes CDR1 MNHNS and CDR2 SASEGT. The CDR3, as DNA: TGTGCCAGCAGGGGAGGGGACAGTAATGAAAAACTGTTTTTT. It specifies CASRGGDSNEKLFF.

This chain links TRBV19 with TRBJ2-3, with 10 bases fitting TRBD1. Germline V gene data show CDR1 as LNHDA and CDR2 as SQIVND (reference sequence). The ends lost 3 bases at V and 0 bases at J; junction bases unmatched: 6. CDR3 length: 17 amino acids. The CDR3 loop reads CASSMDLDRGSTDTQYF. Written as DNA, the CDR3 is TGTGCCAGTAGTATGGATTTGGACAGGGGGAGCACAGATACGCAGTATTTT.

The J gene is TRBJ1-2, the V gene TRBV20-1; D unclear. The length of the CDR3 is 11 residues. Germline values: CDR1 DFQATT, CDR2 SNEGSKA (reference sequence). The CDR3 loop reads CSVLGSHGYTF. The CDR3 region has the DNA TGCAGCGTTCTGGGGAGTCATGGCTACACCTTC.

At least ten counts were recorded for this clonotype. The chain carries TRBV18 and TRBJ2-7; 10 bases are a match to TRBD2. From germline, CDR1 is KGHSH and CDR2 LQKENI. The CDR3 has 15 residues. After removal of 4 bases from V and 0 bases from J, the junction contained 3 bases not matched to a gene. CDR3 DNA: TGTGCCAGCTCACAACTAGCGGGATCCTCCTACGAGCAGTACTTC. This encodes CASSQLAGSSYEQYF.

There are a few counts of this clonotype. One junction end does not reproduce the germline sequence, and a read error may be involved. The rearrangement uses TRBV7-2 and TRBJ2-1, with TRBD2 matching over 7 bases. Germline V gene sequence: CDR1 SGHTA, CDR2 FQGNSA. The CDR3 is 15 residues long. This CDR3 reads CASSLAGGPYDEQFF. DNA of the CDR3: TGTGCCAGCAGCTTAGCGGGAGGGCCCTACGATGAGCAGTTCTTC.

The chain recombines TRBV4-1 with TRBJ2-1; D not resolved. V was shortened by 1 base and J by 5 bases, with 6 bases between the two germline ends. Germline V lookup: CDR1 MGHRA, CDR2 YSYEKL. The CDR3 loop spans 13 amino acids. CDR3 region: CASSQAIDNEQFF. The CDR3 coding sequence is TGCGCCAGCAGCCAAGCGATAGACAATGAGCAGTTCTTC.